This TCR beta chain was sequenced for a study of T cell responses to AZD1222 COVID-19 vaccine. The CDR3 is 13 residues long. The germline V gene encodes CDR1 SEHNR and CDR2 FQNEAQ (reference sequence). V shed 7 bases and J shed 0 bases, with 9 bases lying between them. Study outcomes and limitations: Unmutated variant regions are reportedly targeted by nearly half of spike-specific TCRs. Every sample of the repertoires postdated the peak T cell response. Seropositive AZD1222 recipients at baseline numbered only 6 or 7. Two AZD1222 administrations were followed by greater Spike-specific TCR breadth and depth.

Clones were sequenced by immunoSEQ multiplex PCR, and TCRdb holds only the in-frame ones, with some missing. Of over 150,000 clones listed, over 75% are singletons. Notes on this clone: The antigen is undetermined.

This sample comprised peripheral blood, obtained on day 0 of AZD1222 vaccination. The V gene is TRBV7-9, the J gene TRBJ1-1; no reliable D call. The TCR originated in an adult in good health. In DNA form, the CDR3 reads TGTGCCAGCACTTGGGAGGTGAACACTGAAGCTTTCTTT. This codes for CASTWEVNTEAFF.